This T cell receptor (beta chain) was recovered during a study of OX40 agonist ivuxolimab in advanced cancers. Whole-study results and caveats: Expanded clones belonging to CD8+ T cells outnumbered, on average, those of CD4+.

The germline V gene has CDR1 SGHTA and CDR2 FQGNSA. This CDR3 comprises 15 residues. The germline V and J ends were trimmed by 1 base and 0 bases, with 9 bases remaining between them. TCRdb's table, derived via immunoSEQ multiplex PCR, lists solely in-frame clones and lacks some. Here the sample spans more than 50,000 clones, around 83% being singletons. As concerns this clone: Its antigen is as yet unknown.

This clonotype was obtained from an adult with an advanced solid tumor such as melanoma, head and neck, liver or kidney cancer. The chain joins TRBV7-2 to TRBJ1-1; tentatively, D is TRBD1 (6 bases). This material consisted of CD4+ or CD8+ T cells sorted from blood, taken in a trial of the OX40 agonist ivuxolimab. The CDR3 DNA reads TGTGCCAGCAGCTTAGAGGGGGACATGAACACTGAAGCTTTCTTT. Translated, it gives CASSLEGDMNTEAFF.